Described below is a single T cell receptor (beta chain) sequence and its context. This receptor's antigen is unknown. No base-level quality is on record; no much larger clone is a single base apart. The CDR3, from cysteine to phenylalanine, totals 13 residues. Just CDR3 DNA is preserved here, 39 bases in frame from base 1. The germline V gene (reference sequence) gives CDR1 as SEHNR and CDR2 as FQNEAQ. V is reduced by 0 bases and J by 8 bases, leaving a spacing of 10 bases between them. The data were taken from a study of graft-versus-host responses after intestinal transplantation (dated by TCRdb to the early 2020s). Background for the entire study: Recipients received multivisceral, liver-intestinal, or isolated intestinal transplants. All recipients received anti-thymocyte globulin induction followed by maintenance tacrolimus and steroids for about three years. Graft-versus-host and host-versus-graft alloreactive T cell clones were tracked in the graft, circulation and bone marrow after intestinal transplantation using bulk TCR-beta CDR3 sequencing. To identify alloreactive clones, pre-transplant mixed lymphocyte reaction products were sequenced and compared with unstimulated pre-transplant donor and recipient T cells. Of the 20 to 30 intestinal transplant recipients enrolled in the cohort, one of whom was a retransplant, a few patients without pretransplant specimens were excluded. A peak of at least 4% donor T cells among recipient peripheral blood mononuclear cells was the definition used for donor T cell macrochimerism. Rather than going through the commercial service, samples from a few later patients were sequenced in-house on an Illumina MiSeq and processed with MiXCR. Overall study results and their limits: GvH clones were detected in recipient bone marrow, and some of these GvH clones were observed earlier in ileal mucosa or blood, consistent with an intestinal mucosal origin. High GvH to HvG T cell clonal ratios were observed in the allografts of patients with donor T cell macrochimerism. The conclusions were limited by the relatively low number and heterogeneity of the intestinal transplant patients. Early after transplant, declines in HvG clones were associated with peak levels of circulating GvH clones.

What the time point label conveys for this sample: cells obtained before transplantation from donor or recipient. CD3+CD4+ and CD3+CD8+ populations were FACS-sorted from unstimulated pre-transplant donor and recipient cells taken from spleen or lymph nodes. Libraries were prepared through the immunoSEQ multiplex PCR assay. For most patients, genomic DNA was isolated using the Qiagen DNeasy Blood and Tissue Kit and was shipped frozen to Adaptive Biotechnologies for TCR sequencing. Adaptive Biotechnologies carried out high-throughput TCR-beta CDR3 sequencing of genomic DNA for most patients. Processing in the source paper ran as follows. TCR sequencing data were retrieved from Adaptive's ImmunoSEQ software for around 19 patients, whereas a few other patients were processed with MiXCR and VDJtools. To correct CD4 versus CD8 sorting errors, sequences present in both subsets at a frequency ratio below 5:1 were removed. CDR3 nucleotide sequences shared between donor and recipient were removed because the origin of such sequences could not be assigned. To be classed as alloreactive, a clone needed at least 2-fold expansion over unstimulated cells and a minimum CFSE-low frequency of 0.002% (template counts) or 0.001% (read counts). Clones were considered mappable if detected in sequenced pre-transplant spleen, lymph node, or MLR CFSE-low populations of the donor or recipient. The cumulative frequency of alloreactive clones was calculated as a percentage of all sequences, weighted by copy number. Sourced from immuneACCESS, this table was stored by TCRdb with only in-frame sequences that have V and J called. A share of the clones is absent; for the studies checked, an unresolved V gene accounts for under half, and the remainder has no known explanation. The D gene and trimming were derived from the DNA, and the V and J assignments and clone size from that table. Present in this sample are some 88,000 clones, 85% to 95% of which were seen just once. 1.5% to 2.5% of the sample is in the top ten clones.

The receptor was isolated from a human donor who received an intestinal transplant. The chain is encoded by TRBV7-9 joined to TRBJ1-1, with no D gene named confidently. Here the sequenced sample was unstimulated CD8+ T cells sorted from spleen or lymph node cells, taken before intestinal transplant. The sequenced DNA is TGTGCCAGCAGCTTAGCGTTTGCAGTCGAAGCTTTCTTT. It specifies CASSLAFAVEAFF. Joined to the reference TRBV7-9 and TRBJ1-1 proteins, this CDR3 gives the full variable domain: DTGVSQNPRHKITKRGQNVTFRCDPISEHNRLYWYRQTLGQGPEFLTYFQNEAQLEKSRLLSDRFSAERPKGSFSTLEIQRTEQGDSAMYLCASSLAFAVEAFFGQGTRLTVV.